This T cell receptor (beta chain) came from a study of cytomegalovirus exposure and HLA in healthy donors. V was shortened by 7 bases and J by 1 base, with 11 bases between the two germline ends. Germline V gene data show CDR1 as SQVTM and CDR2 as ANQGSEA. This CDR3 region has 13 residues. With 60 Vbeta and 13 Jbeta primers, the PCR was carried out. Sequencing used immunoSEQ multiplex PCR; TCRdb keeps in-frame clones, though not all of them. Found here are 75,000 to 100,000 clones, roughly 77% of them singletons; the top ten hold approximately 7.5%. The chain recombines TRBV29-1 with TRBJ2-4, with D possibly being TRBD2 (5 bases). This clonotype originated in a man aged 25-40 years in good health and CMV-seronegative. Sequenced material: PBMCs. The CDR3 loop is CSAQGLAKNIQYF. CDR3 DNA: TGCAGCGCACAAGGACTCGCCAAAAACATTCAGTACTTC.